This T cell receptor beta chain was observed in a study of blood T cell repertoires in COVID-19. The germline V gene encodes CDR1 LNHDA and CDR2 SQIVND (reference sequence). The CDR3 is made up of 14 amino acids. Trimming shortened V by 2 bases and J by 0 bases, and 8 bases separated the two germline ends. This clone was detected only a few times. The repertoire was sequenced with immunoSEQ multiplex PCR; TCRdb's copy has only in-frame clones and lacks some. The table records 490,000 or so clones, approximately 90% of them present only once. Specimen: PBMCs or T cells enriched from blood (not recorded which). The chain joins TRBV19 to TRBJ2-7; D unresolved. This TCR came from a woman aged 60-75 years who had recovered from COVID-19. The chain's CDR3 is CASSIFLCSYEQYV. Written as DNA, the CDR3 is TGTGCCAGTAGTATATTCCTATGCTCCTACGAGCAGTACGTC.